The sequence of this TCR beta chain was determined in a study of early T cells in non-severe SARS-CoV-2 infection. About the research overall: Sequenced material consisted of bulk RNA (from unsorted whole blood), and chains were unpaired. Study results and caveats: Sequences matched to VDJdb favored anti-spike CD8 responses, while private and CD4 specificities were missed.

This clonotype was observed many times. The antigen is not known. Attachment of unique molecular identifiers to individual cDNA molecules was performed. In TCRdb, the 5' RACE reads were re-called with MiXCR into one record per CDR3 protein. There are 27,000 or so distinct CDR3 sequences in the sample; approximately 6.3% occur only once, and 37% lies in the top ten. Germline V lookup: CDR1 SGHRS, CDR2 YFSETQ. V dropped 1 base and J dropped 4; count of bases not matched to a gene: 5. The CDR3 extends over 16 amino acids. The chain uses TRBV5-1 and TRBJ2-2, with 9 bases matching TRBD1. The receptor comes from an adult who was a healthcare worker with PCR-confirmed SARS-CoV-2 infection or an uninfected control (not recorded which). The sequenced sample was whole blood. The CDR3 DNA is TGCGCCAGCAGCTTGACGGACAGGGGCGGCACCGGGGAGCTGTTTTTT. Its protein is CASSLTDRGGTGELFF.